These T cell receptor beta chains were read from a single sample in a study of T cells after yellow fever vaccination. TCRdb re-called the 5' RACE reads through MiXCR, storing one row per CDR3 protein. The sample includes 150,000 or so distinct CDR3 sequences, 6% to 7.5% of them seen just once. Sequencing was performed on CD4+ T cells sorted from PBMCs, taken less than 6 days after the first yellow fever vaccination. The receptor source for this set is a young man who received the YFV17D yellow fever vaccine. Both conserved end residues are part of each CDR3. The D gene is left open where the match is weak. A clone size is listed for some rows: how often the clone was seen (once, few, many), or a class if it is expanded.

j_call clone_size v_call d_call cdr3_aa cdr3_nt
TRBJ1-5 few TRBV5-1 - CASSLAGDSNQPQHF TGCGCCAGCAGCTTGGCGGGGGATAGCAATCAGCCCCAGCATTTT
TRBJ1-2 - TRBV7-9 TRBD1 CASSHLTGANYGYTF TGTGCCAGCAGTCACCTTACAGGGGCTAACTATGGCTACACCTTC
TRBJ2-4 many TRBV5-4 - CASSLDLAKNIQYF TGTGCCAGCAGCTTGGATTTAGCCAAAAACATTCAGTACTTC
TRBJ1-1 many TRBV7-2 TRBD1 CASSQDRSVLEAFF TGTGCCAGCAGCCAGGACAGGAGCGTTCTAGAAGCTTTCTTT
TRBJ1-6 few TRBV5-1 - CASSLDANSPLHF TGCGCCAGCAGCCTGGACGCGAATTCACCCCTCCACTTT
TRBJ1-5 many TRBV12-3/TRBV12-4 TRBD1 CASSRTGGSQPQHF TGTGCCAGCAGTAGGACAGGGGGCAGCCAGCCCCAGCATTTT
TRBJ2-1 many TRBV18 - CASSPPGGSYNEQFF TGTGCCAGCTCACCACCGGGGGGCTCCTACAATGAGCAGTTCTTC
TRBJ1-4 few TRBV27 - CASSSSGATNEKLFF TGTGCCAGCAGTTCCTCCGGTGCAACTAATGAAAAACTGTTTTTT
TRBJ1-2 many TRBV29-1 - CSVDSAGYTF TGCAGCGTGGACAGTGCTGGCTACACCTTC
TRBJ2-2 many TRBV7-8 - CASSTYLGSDTGELFF TGTGCCAGCAGCACCTATTTGGGTTCGGACACCGGGGAGCTGTTTTTT
TRBJ2-5 - TRBV7-8 TRBD2 CASSLDRGGRKTQYF TGTGCCAGCAGCTTAGATCGGGGGGGGCGGAAGACCCAGTACTTC
TRBJ2-1 few TRBV20-1 TRBD2 CSARRSGAKYNEQFF TGCAGTGCTAGACGTAGCGGGGCCAAATACAATGAGCAGTTCTTC
TRBJ2-3 few TRBV20-1 - CSAARGGSTDTQYF TGCAGTGCAGCCAGGGGAGGAAGCACAGATACGCAGTATTTT
TRBJ2-6 many TRBV6-2/TRBV6-3 TRBD1 CASSLTGGAGANVLTF TGTGCCAGCAGTCTGACAGGGGGCGCTGGGGCCAACGTCCTGACTTTC
TRBJ1-6 - TRBV20-1 - CSASERLSPLHF TGCAGTGCTAGTGAACGGCTTTCACCCCTCCACTTT
TRBJ2-5 few TRBV5-1 - CASSYGTEETQYF TGCGCCAGCAGCTACGGGACGGAAGAGACCCAGTACTTC
TRBJ2-7 many TRBV3-1 TRBD2 CASSHYSGTGTIEQYF TGTGCCAGCAGCCACTATAGCGGGACGGGAACAATCGAGCAGTACTTC
TRBJ1-3 many TRBV18 - CASSPLPESGNTIYF TGTGCCAGCTCACCGCTCCCGGAATCCGGAAACACCATATATTTT
TRBJ1-1 - TRBV3-1 - CASSQRRNTEAFF TGTGCCAGCAGCCAGAGACGGAACACTGAAGCTTTCTTT
TRBJ1-6 - TRBV12-3/TRBV12-4 - CALFKGRQGGNSSYNSPLHF TGTGCCCTTTTCAAGGGGAGGCAAGGGGGGAACAGCTCCTATAATTCACCCCTCCACTTT
TRBJ1-5 many TRBV20-1 TRBD1 CSARDRQGNQPQHF TGCAGTGCTAGGGATAGACAGGGGAATCAGCCCCAGCATTTT
TRBJ2-1 many TRBV10-3 TRBD1 CAISAQRQGALNEQFF TGTGCCATCAGCGCCCAGAGACAGGGGGCTCTGAATGAGCAGTTCTTC
TRBJ2-1 many TRBV11-3 - CASSLDREGGEQFF TGTGCCAGCAGCTTAGATCGCGAGGGGGGTGAGCAGTTCTTC
TRBJ2-1 few TRBV19 TRBD2 CASSRLAGGLSSYNEQFF TGTGCCAGTAGCCGTCTAGCGGGGGGTCTTAGCTCCTACAATGAGCAGTTCTTC
TRBJ2-5 many TRBV3-1 TRBD2 CASSQGATSGGEETQYF TGTGCCAGCAGCCAAGGTGCGACTAGCGGGGGAGAAGAGACCCAGTACTTC
TRBJ1-5 many TRBV29-1 - CSVGGVNVDQPQHF TGCAGCGTCGGGGGGGTAAACGTTGATCAGCCCCAGCATTTT
TRBJ2-7 - TRBV11-2 TRBD2 CASSLSALGGGGSPYEQYF TGTGCCAGCAGCTTATCCGCCCTGGGTGGCGGGGGGTCCCCCTACGAGCAGTACTTC
TRBJ1-1 many TRBV20-1 - CSARDTRGRTEAFF TGCAGTGCTAGAGACACGAGGGGCCGAACTGAAGCTTTCTTT
TRBJ2-3 - TRBV20-1 - CSATPGLSTDTQYF TGCAGTGCTACCCCTGGGCTGAGCACAGATACGCAGTATTTT
TRBJ1-3 - TRBV7-2 - CASSPQHGNTIYF TGTGCCAGCAGCCCCCAACACGGAAACACCATATATTTT
TRBJ2-7 few TRBV7-9 - CASTSAGGPLYEQYF TGTGCCAGCACCTCTGCTGGGGGACCTCTGTACGAGCAGTACTTC
TRBJ2-5 many TRBV24-1 - CATSEGVEETQYF TGTGCCACCAGTGAGGGGGTAGAAGAGACCCAGTACTTC
TRBJ1-3 many TRBV4-3 - CASSQVNSGNTIYF TGCGCCAGCAGCCAAGTCAACTCTGGAAACACCATATATTTT
TRBJ2-1 - TRBV4-3 TRBD2 CASSLSSGGAREQFF TGCGCCAGCAGCCTGTCTAGCGGGGGGGCGAGGGAGCAGTTCTTC
TRBJ1-5 many TRBV5-1 - CASSLDPGPHQPQHF TGCGCCAGCAGCTTGGATCCAGGCCCTCATCAGCCCCAGCATTTT
TRBJ1-5 few TRBV23-1 - CASSHRGDLSNQPQHF TGCGCCAGCAGTCACCGGGGGGACCTTAGCAATCAGCCCCAGCATTTT
TRBJ2-5 many TRBV19 - CASSTVKWETQYF TGTGCCAGTAGTACGGTAAAGTGGGAGACCCAGTACTTC
TRBJ1-4 many TRBV5-4 TRBD1 CASSLGQGREKLFF TGTGCCAGCAGCCTCGGACAGGGTCGGGAAAAACTGTTTTTT
TRBJ2-3 - TRBV12-3/TRBV12-4 - CASTPPGADTDTQYF TGTGCCAGCACTCCTCCGGGGGCGGACACAGATACGCAGTATTTT
TRBJ2-5 few TRBV12-3/TRBV12-4 TRBD2 CASSLTTSGETQYF TGTGCCAGCAGTTTGACGACTAGCGGAGAGACCCAGTACTTC
TRBJ2-5 - TRBV6-2/TRBV6-3 - CASSYAPQGASETQYF TGTGCCAGCAGTTACGCCCCACAGGGTGCCTCAGAGACCCAGTACTTC